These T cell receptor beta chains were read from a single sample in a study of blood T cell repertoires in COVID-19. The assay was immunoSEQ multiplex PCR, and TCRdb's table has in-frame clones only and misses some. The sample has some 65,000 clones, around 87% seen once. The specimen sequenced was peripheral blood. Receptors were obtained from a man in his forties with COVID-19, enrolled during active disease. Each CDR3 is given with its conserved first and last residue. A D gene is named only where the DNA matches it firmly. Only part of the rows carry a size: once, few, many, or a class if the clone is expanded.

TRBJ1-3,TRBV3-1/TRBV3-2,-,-,TGTGCCAGCAGCCAAGGTCGGGGGGCTGGAAACACCATATATTTT,CASSQGRGAGNTIYF
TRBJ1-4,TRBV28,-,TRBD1,TGTGCCAGCAGTTTTGGGGGACAGGGTAATGAAAAACTGTTTTTT,CASSFGGQGNEKLFF
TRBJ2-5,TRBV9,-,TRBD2,TGTGCCAGCAGCGTAGGTTTTTTGAGCGGGGGCCCTGGGGAGACCCAGTACTTC,CASSVGFLSGGPGETQYF
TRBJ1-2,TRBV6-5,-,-,TGTGCCAGCAGTCCAACTCGTTATGGCTACACCTTC,CASSPTRYGYTF
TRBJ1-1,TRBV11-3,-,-,TGTGCCAGCAGCTTATTCCGGGAGGGATGCTTTCTTATGAACACTGAAGCTTTCTTT,CASSLFREGCFLMNTEAFF
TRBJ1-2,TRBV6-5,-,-,TGTGCCAGCAGTTATCTGGGCGAACCGACCTCTGGGGGCTACACCTTC,CASSYLGEPTSGGYTF
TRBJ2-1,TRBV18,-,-,TGTGCCAGCGCCCTTGAGGGCTCCTACAATGAGCAGTTCTTC,CASALEGSYNEQFF
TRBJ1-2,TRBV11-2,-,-,TGTGCCAGCACCCATGGGAGTACCCGTGGCTACACCTTC,CASTHGSTRGYTF
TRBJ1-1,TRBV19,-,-,TGTGCCAGTAGTATAGTAGGGACATCGGACACTGAAGCTTTCTTT,CASSIVGTSDTEAFF
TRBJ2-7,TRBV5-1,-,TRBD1,TGCGCCAGCAGAACCGGACAGGGCTCCTACGAGCAGTACTTC,CASRTGQGSYEQYF
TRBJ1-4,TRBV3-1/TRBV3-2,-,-,TGTGCCAGCAGCCCGTGGACGGGAAGCGAGGAACTGTTTTTT,CASSPWTGSEELFF
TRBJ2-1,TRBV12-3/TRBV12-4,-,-,TGTGCCAGCGGGGGCCGCCCCTACAATGAGCAGTTCTTC,CASGGRPYNEQFF
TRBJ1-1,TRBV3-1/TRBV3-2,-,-,TGTGCCAGCAGCCAAGATTTACAGGAGGGCCTAGAAGCTTTCTTT,CASSQDLQEGLEAFF
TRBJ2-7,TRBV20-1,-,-,TGCAGTGCTAGTCGAAGCGGCGAGCAGTACTTC,CSASRSGEQYF
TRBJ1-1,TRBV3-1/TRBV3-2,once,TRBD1,TGTGCCAGCAGCCAATCAGGGGGCTGGGGCACTGAAGCTTTCTTT,CASSQSGGWGTEAFF
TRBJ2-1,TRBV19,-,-,TGTGCCAGTAGCATCCAGGGGCTTTCCTACAATGAGCAGTTCTTC,CASSIQGLSYNEQFF
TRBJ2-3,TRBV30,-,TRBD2,TGTGCCTGGAGGGGACTAGCGGGGGCGACCACAGATACGCAGTATTTT,CAWRGLAGATTDTQYF
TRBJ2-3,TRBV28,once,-,TGTGCCAGCAGTTTAGGAGAGCACACAGATACGCAGTATTTT,CASSLGEHTDTQYF
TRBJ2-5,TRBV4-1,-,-,TGCGCCAGCAGCCAAGAAGGGTGGGCTAGCCGGGCCCAGTACTTC,CASSQEGWASRAQYF
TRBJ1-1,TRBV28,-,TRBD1,TGTGCCAGCAGTTTATGGAGGACGAGGGCCAGGGGGTCTGGTGACACTGAAGCTTTCTTT,CASSLWRTRARGSGDTEAFF
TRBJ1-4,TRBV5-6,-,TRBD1,TGTGCCAGCAGCTTGTTGGGACAGTCGGATGAAAAACTGTTTTTT,CASSLLGQSDEKLFF
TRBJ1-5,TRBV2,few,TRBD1,TGTGCCAGCCACTCCGGGACAGGGGGTTTAGCCCAGCATTTT,CASHSGTGGLAQHF
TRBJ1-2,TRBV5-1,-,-,TGCGCCAGCAGCCACCCCACCGGGAAAGAAGGCTACACCTTC,CASSHPTGKEGYTF
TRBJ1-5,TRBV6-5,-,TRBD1,TGTGCCAGCAGAGGGACAGGGTTTAATCAGCCCCAGCATTTT,CASRGTGFNQPQHF
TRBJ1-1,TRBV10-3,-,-,TGTGCCATCAGTGAGTCTAGGCTCCGCCGGGTTAACACTGAAGCTTTCTTT,CAISESRLRRVNTEAFF
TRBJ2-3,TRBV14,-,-,TGTGCCAGCAGCCAGGATGAACTCAGGGGCCGGTGTGAAATCACAGATACGCAGTATTTT,CASSQDELRGRCEITDTQYF
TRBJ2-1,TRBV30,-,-,TGTGCCTGGGGCCCCGTCAATGAGCAGTTCTTC,CAWGPVNEQFF
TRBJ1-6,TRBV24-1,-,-,TGTGCCACCAGTGACCCGGGACGGGGGTATAATTCACCCCTCCACTTT,CATSDPGRGYNSPLHF
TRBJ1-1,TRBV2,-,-,TGTGCCAGTAAACAGGGAATGAGTCATGCGAACACTGAAGCTTTCTTT,CASKQGMSHANTEAFF
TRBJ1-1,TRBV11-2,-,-,TGTGCCAGCAGCTCCCCCCGTATGAACACTGAAGCTTTCTTT,CASSSPRMNTEAFF
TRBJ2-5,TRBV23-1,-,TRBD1,TGCGCCAGCCCCGACGGCAGGGGGACAGGAAAGACCCAGTACTTC,CASPDGRGTGKTQYF
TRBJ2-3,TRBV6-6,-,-,TGTGCCAGCTCGGGGGGCTCAGATACGCAGTATTTT,CASSGGSDTQYF
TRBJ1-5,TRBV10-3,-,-,TGTGCCATCAGTGAGTCGAGGGCAGCTGATAGCAATCAGCCCCAGCATTTT,CAISESRAADSNQPQHF
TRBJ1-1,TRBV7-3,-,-,TGTGCCAGCAGCCTCACCCCTGGGCCCGGGGGGCCTGAAGCTTTCTTT,CASSLTPGPGGPEAFF
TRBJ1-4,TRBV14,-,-,TGTGCCAGCAGCCAAGATCCAACGGGAGGTGAAAAACTGTTTTTT,CASSQDPTGGEKLFF
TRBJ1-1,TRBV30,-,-,TGTGCCTGGACAAGGACAGAGGGGACTGAAGCTTTCTTT,CAWTRTEGTEAFF
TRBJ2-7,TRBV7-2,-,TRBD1,TGTGCCAGCAGCCGTCCCGGGACAGTTTTCGAGCAGTACTTC,CASSRPGTVFEQYF
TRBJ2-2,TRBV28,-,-,TGTGCCAGCAGTTTACGGGACTGGAACACCGGGGAGCTGTTTTTT,CASSLRDWNTGELFF